The subject of this entry is one T cell receptor (beta chain). Its cognate antigen is unknown. TCRdb recomputed calls from the 5' RACE reads with MiXCR, one row per CDR3 protein. The table includes some 900,000 distinct CDR3 sequences, 9% to 15% detected once. These data belong to a study of identical twins. Study-level findings and limits: Twin-shared out-of-frame alpha sequences were enriched for low generation probability. Zero-insertion analyses were open to partial confounding by invariant MAIT and iNKT cells.

CDR3 length: 17 amino acids. J lost 7 bases, V lost 1 base, and 12 bases had no gene match. Looked up from germline, CDR1 is MNHNS and CDR2 is SASEGT. The same sample was also studied in work on yellow fever vaccine responses in identical twins.

This chain uses TRBV6-1 with TRBJ2-1, with 8 nucleotides matching TRBD1. Sequenced input: PBMCs. This clonotype originated in a woman aged 18 to 35 in good health. CDR3 loop: CASSEVGQGAMKNEQFF. Written as DNA, the CDR3 is TGTGCCAGCAGTGAAGTGGGGCAGGGGGCGATGAAGAATGAGCAGTTCTTC.